The rows below give T cell receptor beta chains drawn from one sample of a study of a mutant IDH1 vaccine in newly diagnosed glioma. Sequencing used immunoSEQ multiplex PCR; TCRdb keeps in-frame clones, though not all of them. The table has 65,000 to 70,000 clones, about 86% seen once. Sequences were derived from PBMCs, sampled from a glioma patient treated with radiotherapy, temozolomide or both. The receptors come from a man aged 25-40 years with glioma. Each CDR3 is given with its conserved first and last residue. Fields, in order: CDR3 protein, J gene, clone size, V gene. Not every row has a clone size; where given, it reads once, few, many or a size class.

cdr3_aa: CASSQWGAQETQYF
j_call: TRBJ2-5
clone_size: -
v_call: TRBV23-1

cdr3_aa: CASSTGQGPETQYF
j_call: TRBJ2-5
clone_size: -
v_call: TRBV18

cdr3_aa: CASSYSSFQGRYEQYF
j_call: TRBJ2-7
clone_size: -
v_call: TRBV6-5

cdr3_aa: CASSQGVGGAFYEQYF
j_call: TRBJ2-7
clone_size: -
v_call: TRBV4-1

cdr3_aa: CASLGDRNNEQFF
j_call: TRBJ2-1
clone_size: -
v_call: TRBV2

cdr3_aa: CASSTGGGYEQYF
j_call: TRBJ2-7
clone_size: -
v_call: TRBV19

cdr3_aa: CASSEEGVAEAFF
j_call: TRBJ1-1
clone_size: -
v_call: TRBV2

cdr3_aa: CASSVRQGAGQPQHF
j_call: TRBJ1-5
clone_size: -
v_call: TRBV7-2

cdr3_aa: CASSLRSTQGTQYF
j_call: TRBJ2-5
clone_size: -
v_call: TRBV5-6

cdr3_aa: CASSQDVRSQPQHF
j_call: TRBJ1-5
clone_size: few
v_call: TRBV4-1

cdr3_aa: CASSLPGNTEAFF
j_call: TRBJ1-1
clone_size: -
v_call: TRBV5-1

cdr3_aa: CASRKQGSYEKLFF
j_call: TRBJ1-4
clone_size: few
v_call: TRBV6-1

cdr3_aa: CASSLGLAFYEQYF
j_call: -
clone_size: -
v_call: TRBV7-9

cdr3_aa: CASTQVSTGGIQYF
j_call: TRBJ2-4
clone_size: -
v_call: TRBV19

cdr3_aa: CASSFDRGGYTEAFF
j_call: TRBJ1-1
clone_size: -
v_call: TRBV5-5

cdr3_aa: CASSPQGDGAKNIQYF
j_call: TRBJ2-4
clone_size: -
v_call: TRBV7-8

cdr3_aa: CASTPGRGTGELFF
j_call: TRBJ2-2
clone_size: -
v_call: TRBV13

cdr3_aa: CAVGGHRADTQYF
j_call: TRBJ2-3
clone_size: -
v_call: TRBV6-1

cdr3_aa: CATSRFDSPNWYEQYF
j_call: TRBJ2-7
clone_size: -
v_call: TRBV15

cdr3_aa: CASSYSDRGATEAFF
j_call: TRBJ1-1
clone_size: few
v_call: TRBV6-6

cdr3_aa: CASSLDGDGNYGYTF
j_call: TRBJ1-2
clone_size: -
v_call: TRBV28

cdr3_aa: CASSPRTDTYEQYF
j_call: TRBJ2-7
clone_size: -
v_call: TRBV23-1